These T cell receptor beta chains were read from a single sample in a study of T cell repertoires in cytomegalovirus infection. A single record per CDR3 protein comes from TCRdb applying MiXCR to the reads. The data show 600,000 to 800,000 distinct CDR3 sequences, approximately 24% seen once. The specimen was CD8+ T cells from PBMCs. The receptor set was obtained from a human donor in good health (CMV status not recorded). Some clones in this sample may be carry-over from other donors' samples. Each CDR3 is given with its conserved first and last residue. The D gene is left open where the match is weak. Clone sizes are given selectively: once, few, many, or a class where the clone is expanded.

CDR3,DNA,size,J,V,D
CASSFMVVGELFF,TGTGCCAGCAGTTTCATGGTTGTCGGGGAGCTGTTTTTT,NA,TRBJ2-2,TRBV28,NA
CTAQGSRSYEQYF,TGTACCGCCCAGGGTAGTAGGTCCTACGAGCAGTACTTC,NA,TRBJ2-7,TRBV27,NA
CASSRDLSNYGYTF,TGTGCCAGCAGTAGGGACCTCTCTAACTATGGCTACACCTTC,few,TRBJ1-2,TRBV12-3/TRBV12-4,NA
CASSLHPGTVMNTEAFF,TGTGCCAGCAGTTTACACCCCGGGACAGTCATGAACACTGAAGCTTTCTTT,few,TRBJ1-1,TRBV12-3/TRBV12-4,TRBD1
CASSLVASGGPDNEQFF,TGTGCCAGCAGTTTAGTAGCTAGCGGGGGGCCAGACAATGAGCAGTTCTTC,NA,TRBJ2-1,TRBV28,TRBD2
CSVEDTQVHGVVKQFF,TGCAGCGTTGAAGACACACAGGTCCATGGGGTTGTGAAGCAGTTCTTC,NA,TRBJ2-1,TRBV29-1,NA
CASSLGTPRAVTDTQYF,TGTGCCAGCAGCTTGGGAACCCCCCGAGCAGTCACAGATACGCAGTATTTT,few,TRBJ2-3,TRBV5-8,NA
CASSPWTEHSGGTYEQYF,TGTGCCAGCAGCCCCTGGACAGAACATAGCGGGGGCACCTACGAGCAGTACTTC,few,TRBJ2-7,TRBV7-9,TRBD2
CSASLDREVGYTF,TGCAGTGCTAGCCTTGACAGGGAGGTAGGCTACACCTTC,NA,TRBJ1-2,TRBV20-1,TRBD1
CASSLSGARLSEQYF,TGTGCCAGCAGTCTGTCGGGGGCGCGTCTCAGCGAGCAGTACTTC,few,TRBJ2-7,TRBV7-2,NA
CANGQGGNEQFF,TGTGCCAACGGACAGGGGGGGAATGAGCAGTTCTTC,NA,TRBJ2-1,TRBV10-3,TRBD1
CASSPVRGFTEAFF,TGTGCCAGCAGCCCGGTCAGGGGGTTCACTGAAGCTTTCTTT,few,TRBJ1-1,TRBV5-5,TRBD1
CASSPRDRGSNQPQHF,TGTGCCAGCTCACCAAGGGACAGGGGCTCCAATCAGCCCCAGCATTTT,few,TRBJ1-5,TRBV18,TRBD1
CASSDYRKTEAFF,TGTGCCAGCAGTGACTACAGGAAAACTGAAGCTTTCTTT,NA,TRBJ1-1,TRBV25-1,NA
CASKETGLHSGANVLTF,TGTGCCAGCAAAGAGACAGGCCTCCACTCTGGGGCCAACGTCCTGACTTTC,NA,TRBJ2-6,TRBV6-5,NA
CASSSARTSFDEQFF,TGTGCCAGCAGCTCTGCCCGGACTAGCTTCGATGAGCAGTTCTTC,few,TRBJ2-1,TRBV5-6,TRBD2